The rows below give T cell receptor beta chains drawn from one sample of a study of T-cell memory formation after mild COVID-19. MiXCR was run by TCRdb on the 5' RACE reads, yielding one entry per CDR3 protein. This sample has roughly 150,000 distinct CDR3 sequences, with roughly 15% found just once. The specimen sequenced was PBMCs or a T cell subset sorted from them (not recorded which). Receptors were obtained from an adult woman who had mild COVID-19 (a few samples of this study predate the infection). Cell type and time point are not known. Each CDR3 is given with its conserved first and last residue. D genes are given only for firm matches. Size is omitted from some rows. Given values are once, few, many or a class for expanded clones.

clone_size,d_call,j_call,v_call,cdr3_nt,cdr3_aa
few,NA,TRBJ1-5,TRBV7-8,TGTGCCAGCAGTTACGCTCGGGTAATTTGGGATCAGCCCCAGCATTTT,CASSYARVIWDQPQHF
NA,TRBD2,TRBJ2-1,TRBV11-2,TGTGCCAGCAGCCAACAAGGGACTAGCGGGGGAAAGTTCTTC,CASSQQGTSGGKFF
many,NA,TRBJ2-3,TRBV24-1,TGTGCCACCCGGTCTAGGGCAGCCTCAGATACGCAGTATTTT,CATRSRAASDTQYF
few,NA,TRBJ2-7,TRBV5-6,TGTGCCAGCACCTATGGATCAGGGCTCGGAGGAGAGCAGTACTTC,CASTYGSGLGGEQYF
NA,NA,TRBJ1-1,TRBV15,TGTGCCACCAGCATGGACAGCTCAAACACTGAAGCTTTCTTT,CATSMDSSNTEAFF
NA,NA,TRBJ1-2,TRBV30,TGTGCCTGGAGTGTATTTTCCTATGGCTACACCTTC,CAWSVFSYGYTF
few,TRBD2,TRBJ2-1,TRBV20-1,TGCAGTGCAGCGGGGGGGCCTGTAAATGAGCAGTTCTTC,CSAAGGPVNEQFF
NA,NA,TRBJ1-5,TRBV7-9,TGTGCCAGCAGCTCAAGGACCCAGCCCCAGCATTTT,CASSSRTQPQHF
NA,TRBD1,TRBJ2-7,TRBV13,TGTGCCAGCAGCGGTCGACAGGGGGCAGCTGGAGAGCAGTACTTC,CASSGRQGAAGEQYF
few,NA,TRBJ2-2,TRBV12-3/TRBV12-4,TGTGCCAGCAGTTTACTTAACACCGGGGAGCTGTTTTTT,CASSLLNTGELFF
NA,TRBD1,TRBJ2-2,TRBV11-3,TGTGCCAGCAGCTCGGGACAGGTGAACACCGGGGAGCTGTTTTTT,CASSSGQVNTGELFF
NA,TRBD2,TRBJ2-1,TRBV5-6,TGTGCCAGCAGCTTCTCTTTAGCGGGGCATTGGGGTAATGAGCAGTTCTTC,CASSFSLAGHWGNEQFF
few,NA,TRBJ2-2,TRBV10-3,TGTGCCATCAGTGAGTCGACAGGAATGAACACCGGGGAGCTGTTTTTT,CAISESTGMNTGELFF
few,NA,TRBJ1-1,TRBV19,TGTGCCAGTAGTCCGGCCCGGGGTGGGAACACTGAAGCTTTCTTT,CASSPARGGNTEAFF
few,NA,TRBJ2-3,TRBV2,TGTGCCAGCTTTTCAGAGGCAGATACGCAGTATTTT,CASFSEADTQYF
many,NA,TRBJ2-5,TRBV4-1,TGCGCCAGCAGCCAAGTTCTGGGGGGCTTACAAGAGACCCAGTACTTC,CASSQVLGGLQETQYF
NA,TRBD1,TRBJ1-5,TRBV4-1,TGCGCCAGCAGCCAAGCGGGACAGGGAGATCAGCCCCAGCATTTT,CASSQAGQGDQPQHF
NA,NA,TRBJ1-5,TRBV18,TGTGCCAGCTCACAAGTCGGGTGGAAGCAGCCCCAGCATTTT,CASSQVGWKQPQHF
few,NA,TRBJ2-7,TRBV5-1,TGCGCCAGCAGCTCTGGCGCCGCCCGGGCCGGATTATACGAGCAGTACTTC,CASSSGAARAGLYEQYF
few,NA,TRBJ1-6,TRBV7-9,TGTGCCAGCAGCTTAGACAGCTCCTATAATTCACCCCTCCACTTT,CASSLDSSYNSPLHF
many,TRBD2,TRBJ2-5,TRBV5-1,TGCGCCAGCAGCGCGCAGCGGGAGCAGGGGAAAGAGACCCAGTACTTC,CASSAQREQGKETQYF
few,TRBD1,TRBJ2-1,TRBV24-1,TGTGCCACCAGCGGGGACAGGGCCTACAATGAGCAGTTCTTC,CATSGDRAYNEQFF
few,NA,TRBJ1-6,TRBV30,TGTGCCTGGAGTGTAGGCCCCACCGGACTGTATTCACCCCTCCACTTT,CAWSVGPTGLYSPLHF
NA,NA,TRBJ1-1,TRBV7-2,TGTGCCAGCAGCTTAGGCTTTGAAGCTTTCTTT,CASSLGFEAFF
few,NA,TRBJ2-7,TRBV5-1,TGCGCCAGCAGCTCAGTATACAGGGAACCATCCTACGAGCAGTACTTC,CASSSVYREPSYEQYF
NA,TRBD2,TRBJ2-1,TRBV11-2,TGTGCCAGCAGCTCCCCCGCCCTAGCGGGGGGGTACAATGAGCAGTTCTTC,CASSSPALAGGYNEQFF
few,NA,TRBJ1-5,TRBV12-3/TRBV12-4,TGTGCCAGCAGTTTATATCAGCTGGGGAGAGTTAGCAATCAGCCCCAGCATTTT,CASSLYQLGRVSNQPQHF
NA,NA,TRBJ1-4,TRBV5-1,TGCGCCAGCAGCTTGGCAGGGAGTACTAATGAAAAACTGTTTTTT,CASSLAGSTNEKLFF
NA,NA,TRBJ2-5,TRBV6-2/TRBV6-3,TGTGCCAGCACTTTTGGGCAGGGGATAAGTGAGACCCAGTACTTC,CASTFGQGISETQYF
few,TRBD2,TRBJ2-1,TRBV4-1,TGCGCCAGCAGCCGCCCCGGGACTAGCTATCCTGAGCAGTTCTTC,CASSRPGTSYPEQFF
NA,TRBD2,TRBJ2-3,TRBV5-1,TGCGCCAGCAGCTTGTACCGGGGGGGCACAGATACGCAGTATTTT,CASSLYRGGTDTQYF
NA,TRBD2,TRBJ2-7,TRBV27,TGTGCCAGCAGTTTGCGGGGGGTGGTTTACGAGCAGTACTTC,CASSLRGVVYEQYF
NA,TRBD1,TRBJ2-7,TRBV12-3/TRBV12-4,TGTGCCAGCAGTGGGGGGACAGGCAGTATCTACGAGCAGTACTTC,CASSGGTGSIYEQYF
few,NA,TRBJ1-2,TRBV5-1,TGCGCCAGCAACTCGGGACCTGCTAACTATGGCTACACCTTC,CASNSGPANYGYTF
NA,NA,TRBJ2-2,TRBV5-1,TGCGCCAGCAGCACTCCTCACACCGGGGAGCTGTTTTTT,CASSTPHTGELFF
NA,TRBD2,TRBJ2-3,TRBV7-7,TGTGCCAGCAGCCGGACTAGCGCAAGCACAGATACGCAGTATTTT,CASSRTSASTDTQYF
NA,NA,TRBJ2-7,TRBV24-1,TGTGCCACCAGTGATCGGAACTACGAGCAGTACTTC,CATSDRNYEQYF
NA,NA,TRBJ1-1,TRBV6-5,TGTGCCAGCATCCCGGCAGGGTACATGAACACTGAAGCTTTCTTT,CASIPAGYMNTEAFF
few,TRBD2,TRBJ2-5,TRBV6-6,TGTGCCAGCAGTTACTCAGAGGGAGGGGAGACCCAGTACTTC,CASSYSEGGETQYF
NA,NA,TRBJ2-1,TRBV7-9,TGTGCCAGCAGCTTAGAAGGGCCTATATACAATGAGCAGTTCTTC,CASSLEGPIYNEQFF
NA,NA,TRBJ1-1,TRBV5-1,TGCGCCAGCAGCTTGGTGGGGACCGAGATGAACACTGAAGCTTTCTTT,CASSLVGTEMNTEAFF
NA,NA,TRBJ2-2,TRBV4-1,TGCGCCAGCAGCCAAGTTAGGGGGACGACAGGAGTTAACACCGGGGAGCTGTTTTTT,CASSQVRGTTGVNTGELFF
NA,TRBD1,TRBJ2-7,TRBV29-1,TGCAGCGTTGATGGGACAGACTACGAGCAGTACTTC,CSVDGTDYEQYF
few,NA,TRBJ2-2,TRBV5-1,TGCGCCAGCAGCCGGACTTATACCGCCGGGGAGCTGTTTTTT,CASSRTYTAGELFF